Listed here are 17 T cell receptor beta chains from one sample, sequenced in a study of cytotoxic CD8 clonotypes in ibrutinib-treated CLL. TCRdb's copy holds only in-frame clones and misses some; the assay was immunoSEQ multiplex PCR. The table has approximately 70,000 clones, 70% to 90% seen once. The material was PBMCs, obtained at disease progression, from a patient treated with ibrutinib. Receptor source: a human donor with chronic lymphocytic leukemia.

The rearrangement uses TRBV30 and TRBJ1-4, with D possibly being TRBD1 (5 bases). Germline CDR1 and CDR2: GTSNPN and SVGIG (reference sequence). The CDR3 length is 13 residues. Between the trimmed V and J ends, which lost 1 base and 10 bases, there was a span of 13 bases. The CDR3 sequence: CAWSGGVVGKLFF. DNA of the CDR3: TGTGCCTGGAGTGGGGGGGTGGTAGGAAAACTGTTTTTT.

This chain links TRBV28 with TRBJ2-3; either TRBD1 or TRBD2 may fit D (5 bases each). Germline values: CDR1 MDHEN, CDR2 SYDVKM. The CDR3 is 14 residues long. V was clipped by 2 bases and J by 6 bases, with 12 bases between them. CDR3 coding DNA: TGTGCCAGCAGTTTACCGGGGCCGAAGGATACGCAGTATTTT. Its translation is CASSLPGPKDTQYF. Full variable domain (outside the CDR3, taken from reference TRBV28 and TRBJ2-3): DVKVTQSSRYLVKRTGEKVFLECVQDMDHENMFWYRQDPGLGLRLIYFSYDVKMKEKGDIPEGYSVSREKKERFSLILESASTNQTSMYLCASSLPGPKDTQYFGPGTRLTVL.

The chain has TRBV19 and TRBJ1-3; D is unresolved. Trimming removed 7 bases from V and 0 bases from J, with 10 bases in between. This CDR3 is 14 amino acids long. Per the germline V gene, CDR1 is LNHDA and CDR2 is SQIVND (reference sequence). CDR3 nucleotides: TGTGCCAGTACCAGGACTTTCTCTGGAAACACCATATATTTT. Translating gives CASTRTFSGNTIYF. Looking up the rest from reference TRBV19 and TRBJ1-3 gives the full variable domain: DGGITQSPKYLFRKEGQNVTLSCEQNLNHDAMYWYRQDPGQGLRLIYYSQIVNDFQKGDIAEGYSVSREKKESFPLTVTSAQKNPTAFYLCASTRTFSGNTIYFGEGSWLTVV.

The CDR3 DNA follows: TGTGCCAGCAGCTTGGGGCAGAGATCCTACGAGCAGTACTTC. Protein product: CASSLGQRSYEQYF. V usage is TRBV5-4 and J usage is TRBJ2-7; D is ambiguous. Germline V gene sequence: CDR1 SGHNT, CDR2 YYREEE (reference sequence). Trimming stripped 0 bases from V and 1 base from J, with 8 bases between. There are 14 residues in the CDR3.

The V call is TRBV5-1, the J call TRBJ1-1, with 11 bases that match TRBD1. J lost 6 bases, V lost 0 bases, and 7 bases had no gene match. The CDR3 consists of 16 residues. Per the germline V gene, CDR1 is SGHRS and CDR2 is YFSETQ. The CDR3 reads CASSLAWGQGVAEAFF. The DNA for the CDR3 is TGCGCCAGCAGCTTGGCTTGGGGACAGGGGGTCGCTGAAGCTTTCTTT.

The V gene is TRBV11-2, the J gene TRBJ1-2, with D unresolved. Germline assignment: CDR1 SGHAT and CDR2 FQNNGV. The CDR3 runs to 15 residues. Trimming stripped 6 bases from V and 4 bases from J, with 18 bases between. DNA of the CDR3: TGTGCCAGCAGACATCTTGGAAACAAGGTCTATGGCTACACCTTC. Protein sequence: CASRHLGNKVYGYTF. Full variable domain (outside the CDR3, taken from reference TRBV11-2 and TRBJ1-2): EAGVAQSPRYKIIEKRQSVAFWCNPISGHATLYWYQQILGQGPKLLIQFQNNGVVDDSQLPKDRFSAERLKGVDSTLKIQPAKLEDSAVYLCASRHLGNKVYGYTFGSGTRLTVV.

This clone was seen a single time. The chain employs TRBV27 and TRBJ2-1; TRBD1 is a possible D gene (5 bases). V lost 5 bases, J lost 6 bases, and 17 bases lay in between. The CDR3 sequence is 15 residues long. Germline CDR1 MNHEY, CDR2 SMNVEV (reference sequence). Written as DNA, the CDR3 is TGTGCCAGCAGTCCACAGGTTGGAGCCTCCAATGAGCAGTTCTTC. Translating gives CASSPQVGASNEQFF.

The chain employs TRBV6-6 and TRBJ1-3; D remains unclear. Looked up from germline, CDR1 is MNHNY and CDR2 is SVGAGI (reference sequence). The CDR3 has 12 residues. V was pared by 8 bases and J by 0 bases, with 5 bases between. As DNA, the CDR3 is TGTGCCAGCCGGACCTCTGGAAACACCATATATTTT. Translated, it gives CASRTSGNTIYF.

The V call is TRBV7-9, the J call TRBJ2-3; TRBD2 matches 11 bases. With 2 bases clipped from V and 8 bases from J, the junction kept 6 bases outside the gene matches. This CDR3 contains 15 residues. Germline assignment: CDR1 SEHNR and CDR2 FQNEAQ (reference sequence). The CDR3 loop reads CASSLSSGRKVTQYF. The DNA of the CDR3 is TGTGCCAGCAGCTTATCTAGCGGGAGGAAAGTTACGCAGTATTTT.

The gene calls are TRBV30 and TRBJ2-3, with D perhaps matching TRBD1 (7 bases). V gave up 2 bases and J gave up 1 base, with 10 bases separating them. In germline, CDR1 is GTSNPN, CDR2 SVGIG (reference sequence). This CDR3 is built from 14 residues. The CDR3 loop is CAWSIRGGTDTQYF. As DNA, the CDR3 is TGTGCCTGGAGTATCAGGGGGGGCACAGATACGCAGTATTTT.

This chain uses TRBV9 with TRBJ2-5; TRBD1 or TRBD2 may be the D gene (5 bases each). CDR1 and CDR2 (germline): SGDLS, YYNGEE. Trimming left V 0 bases short and J 1 base short, with 10 bases between. The CDR3 totals 15 residues. The CDR3 region is CASSVGGVGQETQYF. As DNA, the CDR3 is TGTGCCAGCAGCGTAGGAGGGGTAGGCCAAGAGACCCAGTACTTC.

This chain joins TRBV25-1 and TRBJ2-6; no clear D. This CDR3 region has 12 residues. V was shortened by 4 bases and J by 4 bases, with 2 bases between the two germline ends. CDR1 and CDR2 (germline): MGHDK, SYGVNS. CDR3 in DNA: TGTGCCAGCAGTGTCGGGGCCAACGTCCTGACTTTC. Its protein is CASSVGANVLTF.

This chain uses TRBV5-4 with TRBJ2-7, with 8 bases matching TRBD2. This CDR3 region has 15 residues. CDR1 is SGHNT, CDR2 YYREEE, per germline (reference sequence). The trim removed 4 bases at V and 5 bases at J, leaving 11 bases unmatched. CDR3 sequence reads: CASSAGAGGSHEQYF. CDR3 in DNA: TGTGCCAGCAGCGCTGGCGCGGGGGGATCCCACGAGCAGTACTTC.

The chain employs TRBV7-3 and TRBJ2-1, with 9 bases identical to TRBD1. The CDR3 is 17 amino acids. Germline V gene sequence: CDR1 SGHTA, CDR2 FQGTGA. J gave up 0 bases and V 5 bases, and 8 bases lay outside the gene matches. CDR3: CASSKTPGQGSYNEQFF. In DNA form, the CDR3 reads TGTGCCAGCAGCAAAACACCGGGACAGGGCTCCTACAATGAGCAGTTCTTC. Looking up the rest from reference TRBV7-3 and TRBJ2-1 gives the full variable domain: GAGVSQTPSNKVTEKGKYVELRCDPISGHTALYWYRQSLGQGPEFLIYFQGTGAADDSGLPNDRFFAVRPEGSVSTLKIQRTERGDSAVYLCASSKTPGQGSYNEQFFGPGTRLTVL.

The J gene is TRBJ1-1, the V gene TRBV18; no clear D. CDR1 is KGHSH, CDR2 LQKENI, per germline. The CDR3 has 14 amino acids. The ends were cut back, 5 bases at V and 3 bases at J, with 13 bases in the middle. The CDR3: CASSEKTGDTEAFF. CDR3 bases: TGTGCCAGCTCAGAAAAAACCGGGGACACTGAAGCTTTCTTT. The entire variable domain, with the rest obtained from reference TRBV18 and TRBJ1-1, is as follows: NAGVMQNPRHLVRRRGQEARLRCSPMKGHSHVYWYRQLPEEGLKFMVYLQKENIIDESGMPKERFSAEFPKEGPSILRIQQVVRGDSAAYFCASSEKTGDTEAFFGQGTRLTVV.

This chain links TRBV2 with TRBJ2-7, with 10 bases fitting TRBD2. J gave up 3 bases and V 4 bases, and 6 bases lay outside the gene matches. CDR3 length: 15 residues. From germline, CDR1 is SNHLY and CDR2 FYNNEI. The CDR3 DNA follows: TGTGCCAGCAGTGCCCAGGGGACTAGCGTCTACGAGCAGTACTTC. Translation: CASSAQGTSVYEQYF.

The J gene is TRBJ1-1, the V gene TRBV10-3, with D hard to call. CDR1 and CDR2 from the germline V gene are ENHRY and SYGVKD. V lost 2 bases and J 0 bases, leaving 19 bases between the germline ends. CDR3 length equals 18 residues. CDR3 amino acids: CAISERGTRAGLNTEAFF. In DNA form, the CDR3 reads TGTGCCATCAGTGAGCGTGGCACCCGGGCAGGCTTGAACACTGAAGCTTTCTTT.